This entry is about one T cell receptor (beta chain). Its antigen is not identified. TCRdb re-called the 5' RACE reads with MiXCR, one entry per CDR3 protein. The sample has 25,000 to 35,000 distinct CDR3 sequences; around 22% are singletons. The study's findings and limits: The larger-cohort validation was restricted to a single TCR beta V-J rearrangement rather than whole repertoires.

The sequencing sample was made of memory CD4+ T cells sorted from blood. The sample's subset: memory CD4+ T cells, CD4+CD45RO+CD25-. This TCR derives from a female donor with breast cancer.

The CDR3 loop is CASSPGTGADGGWWNYGYTF. DNA of the CDR3: TGTGCCAGTAGTCCAGGGACAGGAGCGGATGGTGGCTGGTGGAACTATGGCTACACCTTC. The V call is TRBV19, the J call TRBJ1-2; the match to TRBD1 covers 8 bases. The CDR3 extends over 20 amino acids. Trimming at V came to 5 bases and at J to 2 bases, leaving 22 bases not matched to a gene. The germline CDR1 and CDR2 sequences are LNHDA and SQIVND (reference sequence).